A single sample gave rise to the 11 T cell receptor beta chains below, sequenced in a study of early T cells in non-severe SARS-CoV-2 infection. TCRdb independently ran MiXCR on the 5' RACE reads; one entry per CDR3 protein. The profile covers 30,000 to 35,000 distinct CDR3 sequences, with 6.6% appearing a single time and 2.5% to 3% taken by the ten largest. The material sequenced was whole blood. These TCRs come from an adult who was a healthcare worker with PCR-confirmed SARS-CoV-2 infection or an uninfected control (not recorded which).

In this sample, this clonotype turned up many times. The chain couples TRBV28 to TRBJ1-5; D unclear. V lost 4 bases to trimming and J lost 6 bases, with 4 bases between them. The CDR3 is made up of 11 amino acids. Germline loops: CDR1 MDHEN, CDR2 SYDVKM. The CDR3 coding sequence is TGTGCCAGCAGTTCCTCTCAGCCCCAGCATTTT. Translation: CASSSSQPQHF.

This chain links TRBV20-1 with TRBJ1-1, with D possibly matching TRBD1 (5 bases). The ends were cut back, 5 bases at V and 0 bases at J, with 13 bases in the middle. The germline CDR1 and CDR2 sequences are DFQATT and SNEGSKA (reference sequence). The CDR3 is 14 residues long. The CDR3 nucleotides are TGCAGTGCTCCTAGGGACGCCATGAACACTGAAGCTTTCTTT. Encoded protein: CSAPRDAMNTEAFF.

This clonotype was counted ten times or more. This rearrangement joins TRBV4-3 to TRBJ2-7; TRBD1 matches 7 bases. The CDR3 spans 17 residues. The germline CDR1 and CDR2 sequences are LGHNA and YSLEER. The V and J ends lost 3 bases and 5 bases, in that order; junction bases with no gene match: 16. The CDR3 DNA follows: TGCGCCAGCAGCCAGGTACTCGCAGGGACAGAGCTGAACGAGCAGTACTTC. This gives the protein CASSQVLAGTELNEQYF.

This clonotype has a count of ten or more. The V and J genes are TRBV27 and TRBJ1-6, with D possibly being TRBD1 (5 bases). The germline CDR1 and CDR2 sequences are MNHEY and SMNVEV (reference sequence). Trimming shortened V by 6 bases and J by 0 bases, and 12 bases separated the two germline ends. This CDR3 region has 16 residues. The CDR3 sequence is CASRREGISYNSPLHF. DNA of the CDR3: TGTGCCAGCAGAAGGGAGGGGATCTCCTATAATTCACCCCTCCACTTT.

This clonotype was picked up many times. The V call is TRBV5-1, the J call TRBJ2-7; possible D gene TRBD2, 6 bases. V was clipped by 2 bases and J by 0 bases, with 12 bases between them. The germline V gene encodes CDR1 SGHRS and CDR2 YFSETQ. This CDR3 has 15 residues. CDR3 nucleotide sequence: TGCGCCAGCAGCTTTGACGGGACTGTCTCCTACGAGCAGTACTTC. This codes for CASSFDGTVSYEQYF. The entire variable domain, with the rest obtained from reference TRBV5-1 and TRBJ2-7, is as follows: KAGVTQTPRYLIKTRGQQVTLSCSPISGHRSVSWYQQTPGQGLQFLFEYFSETQRNKGNFPGRFSGRQFSNSRSEMNVSTLELGDSALYLCASSFDGTVSYEQYFGPGTRLTVT.

This clonotype was found a few times. The chain employs TRBV25-1 and TRBJ2-1; D remains ambiguous. Germline V gene lookup returns CDR1 MGHDK and CDR2 SYGVNS. V lost 1 base to trimming and J lost 7 bases, with 11 bases between them. The CDR3 sequence is 14 residues long. The CDR3 region is CASSEFRQMNEQFF. CDR3 DNA sequence: TGTGCCAGCAGTGAATTTAGGCAGATGAATGAGCAGTTCTTC. Drawing the rest from reference TRBV25-1 and TRBJ2-1, the complete variable domain is EADIYQTPRYLVIGTGKKITLECSQTMGHDKMYWYQQDPGMELHLIHYSYGVNSTEKGDLSSESTVSRIRTEHFPLTLESARPSHTSQYLCASSEFRQMNEQFFGPGTRLTVL.

This clonotype has ten or more counts. The chain employs TRBV6-2 or TRBV6-3 and TRBJ2-1; maybe TRBD2 (6 bases). Germline-derived CDR1 and CDR2 are MNHEY and SVGEGT. Trimming stripped 2 bases from V and 8 bases from J, with 13 bases between. This CDR3 spans 14 amino acids. This chain's CDR3 is CASSYLQSSDEQFF. The CDR3 DNA follows: TGTGCCAGCAGTTACCTTCAGTCTAGCGATGAGCAGTTCTTC.

This clonotype was seen at least ten times. The rearrangement joins TRBV20-1 to TRBJ1-6; D is possibly TRBD1 (5 bases). V was cut by 0 bases and J by 10 bases, with 16 bases left in between. Looked up from germline, CDR1 is DFQATT and CDR2 is SNEGSKA (reference sequence). The CDR3 sequence is 15 residues long. Here the CDR3 reads CSARDPLGLLSPLHF. CDR3 coding DNA: TGCAGTGCTAGAGATCCTTTGGGGCTTTTATCACCCCTCCACTTT.

This clonotype was seen ten or more times. This chain uses TRBV19 with TRBJ2-1; 7 positions agree with TRBD2. With 2 bases clipped from V and 5 bases from J, the junction kept 6 bases outside the gene matches. Germline V gene lookup returns CDR1 LNHDA and CDR2 SQIVND (reference sequence). This CDR3 spans 15 amino acids. The CDR3 protein is CASSISPSGNNEQFF. The DNA of the CDR3 is TGTGCCAGTAGTATATCCCCTAGCGGAAACAATGAGCAGTTCTTC.

The gene calls are TRBV20-1 and TRBJ2-7, with unresolved D. The germline V gene encodes CDR1 DFQATT and CDR2 SNEGSKA (reference sequence). The V gene lost 0 bases and the J gene lost 1 base, with 10 bases spanning the gap. There are 14 residues in the CDR3. In DNA form, the CDR3 reads TGCAGTGCTAGAGATCGCGGCTTGTCCTACGAGCAGTACTTC. Amino acids: CSARDRGLSYEQYF.

The V gene is TRBV5-1, the J gene TRBJ2-5; D call uncertain. The CDR3 consists of 15 residues. Between the trimmed V and J ends, which lost 0 bases and 3 bases, there was a span of 12 bases. Germline V gives CDR1 SGHRS, CDR2 YFSETQ. CDR3 nucleotides: TGCGCCAGCAGCTTGGGAGTACCAAATGAAGAGACCCAGTACTTC. Amino acids: CASSLGVPNEETQYF.